Shown below are 27 T cell receptor beta chains from a single sample sequenced in a study of CD8 T cells in Susac syndrome. The authors reverse transcribed roughly 0.5 to 1 ug RNA with random hexamers. Using its own MiXCR run on the immunoSEQ multiplex PCR reads, TCRdb lists one record per CDR3 protein. The sample shows 130,000 or so distinct CDR3 sequences, just under 95% of them seen only once. The specimen sequenced was CD8+ T cells from PBMCs. The receptors were sampled from a human donor with Susac syndrome.

The V call is TRBV12-3 or TRBV12-4, the J call TRBJ1-3, with D possibly TRBD1 on 5 matching bases. This CDR3 region has 15 residues. Deletions cut 10 bases from V and 0 bases from J, with 16 bases between. The CDR3 is CATGLGLGSGNTIYF. The DNA for the CDR3 is TGTGCCACCGGATTGGGACTGGGCTCTGGAAACACCATATATTTT.

The table lists this clonotype with a count of one. The V gene is TRBV4-3, the J gene TRBJ2-5; perhaps TRBD1 as D (5 bases). Trimming pared 2 bases from V and 3 bases from J, leaving 7 bases between. Germline CDR1 reads LGHNA; CDR2 reads YSLEER. The CDR3 has 13 residues. This CDR3 is CASSQTGEETQYF. The CDR3 bases are TGCGCCAGCAGCCAAACAGGAGAAGAGACCCAGTACTTC.

This rearrangement joins TRBV7-3 to TRBJ2-3, with D perhaps TRBD1 (5 bases). Germline V gene sequence: CDR1 SGHTA, CDR2 FQGTGA. The CDR3 consists of 16 residues. Trimming shortened V by 5 bases and J by 0 bases, and 15 bases separated the two germline ends. The CDR3 DNA reads as TGTGCCAGCAGCCCATTGACAGCAACTAGCACAGATACGCAGTATTTT. It yields the protein CASSPLTATSTDTQYF. Full variable domain (rest looked up from reference TRBV7-3 and TRBJ2-3): GAGVSQTPSNKVTEKGKYVELRCDPISGHTALYWYRQSLGQGPEFLIYFQGTGAADDSGLPNDRFFAVRPEGSVSTLKIQRTERGDSAVYLCASSPLTATSTDTQYFGPGTRLTVL.

The rearrangement joins TRBV20-1 to TRBJ2-7, with a possible D match to TRBD1 (6 bases). The CDR3 is 13 amino acids. The germline gives CDR1 DFQATT, CDR2 SNEGSKA (reference sequence). V was pared by 5 bases and J by 12 bases, with 23 bases between. The CDR3 is CSAFRTVGDCGYF. CDR3 nucleotides: TGCAGTGCTTTCCGGACAGTCGGGGATTGTGGGTACTTC.

J is TRBJ1-1 and V is TRBV10-2; D unclear. CDR3 length: 14 residues. Germline V gene data show CDR1 as WSHSY and CDR2 as SAAADI. V was trimmed by 7 bases and J by 1 base, leaving 13 bases between them. The DNA of the CDR3 is TGCGCCAGCATTTCGAGACACCAGAACACTGAAGCTTTCTTT. Amino acid sequence: CASISRHQNTEAFF.

This clonotype was seen a single time. The chain has TRBV5-4 and TRBJ2-1, with D possibly TRBD1 on 5 matching bases. The V and J ends lost 9 bases and 10 bases respectively, with 14 bases between them. CDR3 length equals 11 residues. In germline, CDR1 is SGHNT, CDR2 YYREEE (reference sequence). The DNA of the CDR3 is TGTGCCATCCACGGGCAGGGCGAGCAGTTCTTC. It encodes CAIHGQGEQFF.

The chain is built from TRBV14 and TRBJ1-1; D remains ambiguous. The V gene's germline CDR1 is SGHDN and CDR2 FVKESK. Trimming took 2 bases from V and 0 from J, leaving 7 bases between them. CDR3 length: 14 amino acids. This chain's CDR3 is CASSQQDLNTEAFF. The CDR3 DNA sequence: TGTGCCAGCAGCCAACAGGACTTGAACACTGAAGCTTTCTTT. The complete variable domain, with remaining parts taken from reference TRBV14 and TRBJ1-1, reads EAGVTQFPSHSVIEKGQTVTLRCDPISGHDNLYWYRRVMGKEIKFLLHFVKESKQDESGMPNNRFLAERTGGTYSTLKVQPAELEDSGVYFCASSQQDLNTEAFFGQGTRLTVV.

This clonotype appeared a few times. V gene TRBV14 combines with J gene TRBJ2-3; no clear D. Trimming removed 1 base at V and 0 bases at J, with 2 bases between. The V gene's germline CDR1 is SGHDN and CDR2 FVKESK. The CDR3 has 13 amino acids. CDR3 in amino acids: CASSQASTDTQYF. The DNA for the CDR3 is TGTGCCAGCAGCCAAGCTAGCACAGATACGCAGTATTTT.

The genes are TRBV4-3 and TRBJ2-7, with 8 nucleotides matching TRBD1. In germline, CDR1 is LGHNA, CDR2 YSLEER. The CDR3 covers 14 residues. The J segment lost 5 bases and the V segment lost 1 base, leaving 4 bases of the junction unmatched. CDR3 region: CASSQGDRIHEQYF. The DNA of the CDR3 is TGCGCCAGCAGCCAAGGGGACAGGATACACGAGCAGTACTTC.

The chain is built from TRBV29-1 and TRBJ2-2; TRBD1 is a possible D gene (6 bases). The CDR3 sequence is 14 residues long. Trimming cost V 3 bases and J 2 bases, with 10 bases left between them. CDR1 is SQVTM and CDR2 is ANQGSEA in the germline V gene. The CDR3 DNA sequence: TGCAGCGTTGACCGGGACATAAACACCGGGGAGCTGTTTTTT. It codes for CSVDRDINTGELFF.

The chain recombines TRBV7-9 with TRBJ1-1; D is unclear. Germline CDR1 reads SEHNR; CDR2 reads FQNEAQ (reference sequence). This CDR3 comprises 13 residues. Between the trimmed V and J ends, which lost 6 bases and 1 base, there was a span of 9 bases. DNA of the CDR3: TGTGCCAGCAGGAATGAAGGGAACACTGAAGCTTTCTTT. Protein product: CASRNEGNTEAFF.

CDR3 sequence (DNA): TGCAGCGTACGCTGGTCTGGGGTCTCTGGAAACACCATATATTTT. This gives the protein CSVRWSGVSGNTIYF. V usage is TRBV29-1 and J usage is TRBJ1-3; the D is unclear. The V gene lost 6 bases and the J gene lost 0 bases, with 15 bases spanning the gap. The CDR3 has 15 amino acids. Germline CDR1 is SQVTM and CDR2 is ANQGSEA.

The chain joins TRBV7-6 to TRBJ2-5, with TRBD2 identical over 8 bases. The germline CDR1 and CDR2 sequences are SGHVS and FNYEAQ. V shed 1 base, J shed 5 bases, and the junction held 9 bases outside the gene matches. The CDR3 is made up of 16 amino acids. The CDR3 is CASSLVTSGGGETQYF. The CDR3, as DNA: TGTGCCAGCAGCTTAGTTACTAGCGGCGGGGGGGAGACCCAGTACTTC.

V gene TRBV6-1 combines with J gene TRBJ1-2; D is unclear. Deletions cut 4 bases from V and 13 bases from J, with 10 bases between. The CDR3 is made up of 10 amino acids. The germline V gene encodes CDR1 MNHNS and CDR2 SASEGT. CDR3 region: CASSAPWVTF. In DNA, the CDR3 is TGTGCCAGCAGTGCTCCCTGGGTCACCTTC.

The chain has TRBV24-1 and TRBJ2-7; D is perhaps TRBD1 or TRBD2 (5 bases each). Germline V lookup: CDR1 KGHDR, CDR2 SFDVKD. The CDR3 spans 16 residues. V shed 6 bases and J shed 3 bases, with 20 bases lying between them. This chain's CDR3 is CATSSSRGQGFYEQYF. CDR3 bases: TGTGCCACCAGTTCAAGCCGGGGTCAGGGTTTCTACGAGCAGTACTTC.

The chain couples TRBV5-4 to TRBJ2-7; the D call may be TRBD1 or TRBD2 (5 bases each). The length of the CDR3 is 12 residues. Germline values: CDR1 SGHNT, CDR2 YYREEE (reference sequence). V shed 7 bases and J shed 5 bases, with 13 bases lying between them. The CDR3: CASRERGDEQYF. DNA for the CDR3: TGTGCCAGCCGGGAAAGGGGAGACGAGCAGTACTTC.

The chain employs TRBV20-1 and TRBJ2-3; D gene unclear. Germline V gives CDR1 DFQATT, CDR2 SNEGSKA (reference sequence). This CDR3 has 14 residues. Trimming left V 1 base short and J 8 bases short, with 16 bases between. DNA for the CDR3: TGCAGTGCTAGAGGACATAGGGTTGATGCTACGCAGTATTTT. Residues: CSARGHRVDATQYF.

This sequence joins TRBV12-3 or TRBV12-4 and TRBJ2-2; D perhaps matches TRBD2 (5 bases). V dropped 7 bases and J dropped 6 bases, with 18 bases sitting between them. This CDR3 is 15 amino acids long. CDR3 in DNA: TGTGCCAGCACCCCCCCCCGGGGAGAGCCCGGGGAGCTGTTTTTT. This translates into CASTPPRGEPGELFF.

The V gene is TRBV7-6, the J gene TRBJ2-2; no reliable D call. V was shortened by 5 bases and J by 6 bases, with 25 bases between the two germline ends. From germline, CDR1 is SGHVS and CDR2 FNYEAQ. There are 18 residues in the CDR3. This CDR3 is CASSIRAVSVGVPGELFF. DNA for the CDR3: TGTGCCAGCAGCATCCGCGCGGTGTCAGTAGGAGTTCCCGGGGAGCTGTTTTTT.

This clonotype was observed once. The V and J genes are TRBV19 and TRBJ2-4; TRBD1 aligns across 7 bases. This CDR3 is built from 14 residues. The ends lost 8 bases at V and 0 bases at J; junction bases unmatched: 4. Germline values: CDR1 LNHDA, CDR2 SQIVND (reference sequence). This chain's CDR3 is CASRQGVAKNIQYF. CDR3 nucleotides: TGTGCCAGTCGACAGGGCGTAGCCAAAAACATTCAGTACTTC.

Only one count was recorded for this clonotype. This chain uses TRBV27 with TRBJ2-1, with a weak D call TRBD2 (5 bases). There are 12 residues in the CDR3. In germline, CDR1 is MNHEY, CDR2 SMNVEV (reference sequence). Trimming took 3 bases from V and 10 from J, leaving 10 bases between them. CDR3 in amino acids: CASSFSEREQFF. The CDR3 DNA follows: TGTGCCAGCAGTTTTAGCGAGAGGGAGCAGTTCTTC.

This chain connects TRBV10-3 to TRBJ1-1, with a tentative D call TRBD1 (6 bases). Germline-derived CDR1 and CDR2 are ENHRY and SYGVKD. This CDR3 region has 14 residues. Deletions cut 3 bases from V and 5 bases from J, with 13 bases between. The CDR3: CAISEEGVRTEAFF. Written as DNA, the CDR3 is TGTGCCATCAGTGAAGAGGGGGTGAGGACTGAAGCTTTCTTT.

The chain carries TRBV29-1 and TRBJ2-3, with 12 nucleotides matching TRBD1. The junction had 11 bases not matched to a gene; V was cut back by 4 bases and J by 6 bases. CDR3 length equals 16 residues. Looked up from germline, CDR1 is SQVTM and CDR2 is ANQGSEA. For the CDR3, the DNA is TGCAGCGTTGTGATGAGGGACAGGGGGCTCGACGATACGCAGTATTTT. Its translation is CSVVMRDRGLDDTQYF.

This chain joins TRBV11-3 and TRBJ2-6, with unresolved D. Germline CDR1 and CDR2: SGHNT and YENEEA. The CDR3 totals 12 residues. V shed 5 bases and J shed 2 bases, with 1 base lying between them. The CDR3 region has the DNA TGTGCCAGCAGCGCTGGGGCCAACGTCCTGACTTTC. Translating it yields CASSAGANVLTF. The full variable domain, its missing parts supplied by reference TRBV11-3 and TRBJ2-6, is EAGVVQSPRYKIIEKKQPVAFWCNPISGHNTLYWYLQNLGQGPELLIRYENEEAVDDSQLPKDRFSAERLKGVDSTLKIQPAELGDSAVYLCASSAGANVLTFGAGSRLTVL.

V usage is TRBV20-1 and J usage is TRBJ2-7; D may be TRBD1 (5 bases). V was clipped by 0 bases and J by 2 bases, with 17 bases between them. This CDR3 comprises 16 residues. Germline V gene data show CDR1 as DFQATT and CDR2 as SNEGSKA (reference sequence). This CDR3 reads CSARDWAQGSPYEQYF. CDR3 nucleotide sequence: TGCAGTGCTAGAGACTGGGCTCAGGGTAGCCCCTACGAGCAGTACTTC.

The rearrangement links TRBV3-1 to TRBJ2-7; 9 bases are shared with TRBD1. This CDR3 has 15 residues. Germline-derived CDR1 and CDR2 are LGHDT and YNNKEL (reference sequence). With V trimmed by 4 bases and J by 4 bases, 8 bases remained unmatched. This CDR3 reads CASSPGTGNPYEQYF. The CDR3 bases are TGTGCCAGCAGCCCTGGGACAGGGAATCCATACGAGCAGTACTTC.

This chain joins TRBV12-3 or TRBV12-4 and TRBJ1-2, with D perhaps TRBD1 (5 bases). The CDR3 covers 13 residues. V gave up 5 bases and J gave up 7 bases, with 14 bases separating them. CDR3 sequence reads: CASSEGPGGGYTF. CDR3 coding DNA: TGTGCCAGCAGTGAGGGCCCTGGGGGTGGCTACACCTTC.